This is a list of T cell receptor beta chains from one sample in a study of early T cells in non-severe SARS-CoV-2 infection. A single record per CDR3 protein comes from TCRdb applying MiXCR to the 5' RACE reads. The sample contains over 60,000 distinct CDR3 sequences, approximately 13% of which appear only once. Sequenced here: whole blood, sampled at baseline. Receptors were obtained from an adult who was a healthcare worker with PCR-confirmed SARS-CoV-2 infection or an uninfected control (not recorded which). Each CDR3 is given with its conserved first and last residue. The order of the fields is J gene, clone size, D gene, V gene, CDR3 DNA, CDR3 protein. D genes are given only for firm matches. Some rows mark clone size as missing; the rest say once, few, many or name a class of expanded clone.

j_gene: TRBJ2-7; abundance: few; d_gene: -; v_gene: TRBV2; CDR3nt: TGTGCCAGCAGTGAGGCGTACGAGCAGTACTTC; CDR3aa: CASSEAYEQYF
j_gene: TRBJ1-3; abundance: few; d_gene: -; v_gene: TRBV18; CDR3nt: TGTGCCAGCTCACCCACGAACCCTAGAAACACCATATATTTT; CDR3aa: CASSPTNPRNTIYF
j_gene: TRBJ2-5; abundance: -; d_gene: TRBD1; v_gene: TRBV11-2; CDR3nt: TGTGCCAGCAGCCCCATACGGGACAGGCGCCAAGAGACCCAGTACTTC; CDR3aa: CASSPIRDRRQETQYF
j_gene: TRBJ1-6; abundance: -; d_gene: -; v_gene: TRBV20-1; CDR3nt: TGCAGTGCTAGGCCTGACAGGACCTATAATTCACCCCTCCACTTT; CDR3aa: CSARPDRTYNSPLHF
j_gene: TRBJ2-2; abundance: few; d_gene: TRBD2; v_gene: TRBV7-6; CDR3nt: TGTGCCAGCAGCTTTCGGGAGACTAGCGGGGGCCCGAACACCGGGGAGCTGTTTTTT; CDR3aa: CASSFRETSGGPNTGELFF
j_gene: TRBJ1-1; abundance: -; d_gene: -; v_gene: TRBV18; CDR3nt: TGTGCCAGCTCACCCATAGGTGGACCTGAAGCTTTCTTT; CDR3aa: CASSPIGGPEAFF
j_gene: TRBJ1-1; abundance: few; d_gene: -; v_gene: TRBV3-1; CDR3nt: TGTGCCAGCAGCCAAGATCCGGGTCGGGCAGCTGAAGCTTTCTTT; CDR3aa: CASSQDPGRAAEAFF
j_gene: TRBJ1-6; abundance: few; d_gene: TRBD1; v_gene: TRBV29-1; CDR3nt: TGCAGCGTAGACACAGGGGACAATTCACCCCTCCACTTT; CDR3aa: CSVDTGDNSPLHF
j_gene: TRBJ2-7; abundance: few; d_gene: -; v_gene: TRBV11-2; CDR3nt: TGTGCCAGCAGCTTAGATCCGAGCTCCTACGAGCAGTACTTC; CDR3aa: CASSLDPSSYEQYF
j_gene: TRBJ1-2; abundance: few; d_gene: -; v_gene: TRBV21-1; CDR3nt: TGTGCCAGCACTCTACCGGGGGTTGATGGCTACACCTTC; CDR3aa: CASTLPGVDGYTF
j_gene: TRBJ2-7; abundance: few; d_gene: -; v_gene: TRBV2; CDR3nt: TGTGCCAGCAGTGACAGGGGACTGTTCTACGAGCAGTACTTC; CDR3aa: CASSDRGLFYEQYF
j_gene: TRBJ1-4; abundance: few; d_gene: -; v_gene: TRBV11-2; CDR3nt: TGTGCCAGCCCGCATAACCCGGAGGTTAATGAAAAACTGTTTTTT; CDR3aa: CASPHNPEVNEKLFF
j_gene: TRBJ1-2; abundance: -; d_gene: -; v_gene: TRBV20-1; CDR3nt: TGCAGTGCTCGTAACTATGGCTACACCTTC; CDR3aa: CSARNYGYTF
j_gene: TRBJ2-1; abundance: few; d_gene: TRBD2; v_gene: TRBV2; CDR3nt: TGTGCCAGCAGTCCGACTAGCGGGGGGCCGAATGAGCAGTTCTTC; CDR3aa: CASSPTSGGPNEQFF
j_gene: TRBJ2-7; abundance: few; d_gene: TRBD2; v_gene: TRBV5-4; CDR3nt: TGTGCCAGCAGTTTCCCCGGAGGGAGGGGTAGGTACGAGCAGTACTTC; CDR3aa: CASSFPGGRGRYEQYF